The T cell receptor (beta chain) described here comes from a study of blood T cells in healthy people across ages. Sample-barcoded 5' priming and a J-beta primer mix drove a second PCR of about 7 to 11 cycles. A single record per CDR3 protein comes from TCRdb applying MiXCR to the 5' RACE reads. The data contain fewer than 600,000 distinct CDR3 sequences, about 27% of them singletons. V was pared by 0 bases and J by 6 bases, with 9 bases between. The CDR3 runs to 13 residues. The germline CDR1 and CDR2 sequences are SEHNR and FQNEAQ (reference sequence). This same sample was also part of a study on T cells of mothers and their children.

The chain recombines TRBV7-9 with TRBJ2-7; D call uncertain. The receptor's source is a boy younger than 10 in good health. The material sequenced was blood. This chain's CDR3 is CASSLAAPSEQYF. Here the CDR3 DNA reads TGTGCCAGCAGCTTAGCTGCTCCGAGCGAGCAGTACTTC.